Sequencing of this T cell receptor beta chain was carried out in a study of OX40 agonist ivuxolimab in advanced cancers. Across the study: The patients got ivuxolimab, which is an agonistic anti-OX40 (CD134) antibody.

General observations from the study: Partial responders treated at 0.1-3.0 mg/kg exhibited clonal expansion among the lowest measured.

Of note for this clone: Its antigen is not known.

Sequenced by immunoSEQ multiplex PCR; TCRdb stores in-frame clones only, minus some. Among approximately 41,000 clones, approximately 87% were seen once, and the ten largest hold about a third. Per the germline V gene, CDR1 is SGHTS and CDR2 is YDEGEE. This CDR3 region has 16 residues. The ends were cut back, 6 bases at V and 0 bases at J, with 15 bases in the middle. The V gene is TRBV5-8, the J gene TRBJ1-4, with unresolved D. The sequences come from CD4+ or CD8+ T cells sorted from blood, collected in a trial of the OX40 agonist ivuxolimab. The clonotype originates from an adult with an advanced solid tumor such as melanoma, head and neck, liver or kidney cancer. CDR3 sequence reads: CASTPRTIATNEKLFF. The CDR3 DNA is TGTGCCAGCACCCCGAGAACGATTGCAACTAATGAAAAACTGTTTTTT.